This T cell receptor beta chain was observed in a study of CD8 T cells in ankylosing spondylitis. Overall study findings and caveats: Seemingly distinctive of ankylosing spondylitis blood was a TCR beta motif formed by eight highly homologous variants.

This clonotype was counted at least ten times. Its target is unknown. With 3 bases clipped from V and 5 bases from J, the junction kept 4 bases outside the gene matches. Germline CDR1 is SGDLS and CDR2 is YYNGEE. The CDR3 sequence is 13 residues long. TCRdb reprocessed the 5' RACE reads via MiXCR and lists one record per CDR3 protein. This repertoire shows approximately 45,000 distinct CDR3 sequences, about 4% found once; its top ten account for over 3%. The clonotype was recovered from a female donor with ankylosing spondylitis or in good health (not recorded which). The V and J genes are TRBV9 and TRBJ2-5; 7 bases match TRBD2. The specimen sequenced was blood, either unsorted or a sorted T cell fraction (not recorded which). The CDR3 sequence: CASSAGLEETQYF. The CDR3 DNA reads as TGTGCCAGCAGCGCAGGACTAGAGGAGACCCAGTACTTC.